There are many counts of the clone carrying this T cell receptor (beta chain). As yet, its antigen is unknown. V dropped 6 bases and J dropped 6; count of bases not matched to a gene: 13. Germline-derived CDR1 and CDR2 are MDHEN and SYDVKM. This CDR3 comprises 16 residues. Per the original methods: To classify distant metastasis in papillary thyroid cancer, a model was built from CDR3 differences across clinicopathological groups. TCRdb re-called the PCR reads with MiXCR. It is TCRdb's table, rather than the study itself, that gives the V and J calls and clone size. The sample yields 30,000 to 35,000 clones, about a sixth seen once. These data are taken from a study of metastatic and nonmetastatic thyroid tumors. Study background: Repertoires of blood and of tissue (tumor or nodule) from malignant and benign thyroid patients were compared. Study results and limitations: Malignant thyroid tumors reportedly had TCR beta diversity that was significantly higher than in benign nodules, in blood and tumor.

No treatment of any kind had been given to any patient before thyroid surgery. This clonotype was obtained from a female donor with papillary thyroid cancer or a benign thyroid nodule (not recorded which). Some clones in this sample may be carry-over from other donors' samples. The rearrangement uses TRBV28 and TRBJ2-5, with 10 bases lining up with TRBD2. Sample: blood. The CDR3 loop is CASSLQPSGSLKTQYF. DNA of the CDR3: TGTGCCAGCAGCTTACAACCTAGCGGGAGTTTGAAGACCCAGTACTTC.